Following are 9 T cell receptor beta chains from one sample sequenced in a study of blood T cell repertoires in COVID-19. Libraries were prepared by immunoSEQ multiplex PCR; TCRdb keeps only in-frame clonotypes and omits some of them. The sample includes over 200,000 clones, roughly 80% of them seen just once. The specimen sequenced was peripheral blood. The receptor source for this set is a woman between 40 and 50 years old with active or convalescent COVID-19.

The chain employs TRBV19 and TRBJ1-2, with 9 bases lining up with TRBD1. The CDR3 sequence is 14 residues long. Looked up from germline, CDR1 is LNHDA and CDR2 is SQIVND (reference sequence). J lost 5 bases, V lost 5 bases, and 6 bases had no gene match. CDR3 DNA: TGTGCCAGTAGTGGGGACAGGGATCAGTATGGCTACACCTTC. This translates into CASSGDRDQYGYTF.

The chain is built from TRBV5-4 and TRBJ1-1; 11 positions agree with TRBD1. The length of the CDR3 is 14 residues. After removal of 4 bases from V and 6 bases from J, the junction contained 5 bases not matched to a gene. Germline assignment: CDR1 SGHNT and CDR2 YYREEE (reference sequence). In DNA, the CDR3 is TGTGCCAGCAGCATTGGGACAGGGGGGTCTGAAGCTTTCTTT. Translated: CASSIGTGGSEAFF.

The genes are TRBV5-1 and TRBJ1-4; 7 positions agree with TRBD1. In germline, CDR1 is SGHRS, CDR2 YFSETQ. The J segment lost 5 bases and the V segment lost 4 bases, leaving 5 bases of the junction unmatched. CDR3 length: 14 amino acids. CDR3 residues: CASSMDRPNEKLFF. The CDR3 DNA is TGCGCCAGCAGCATGGACAGGCCCAATGAAAAACTGTTTTTT.

The J gene is TRBJ1-1, the V gene TRBV10-3; possibly TRBD1 for D (6 bases). The V gene lost 10 bases and the J gene lost 5 bases, with 14 bases spanning the gap. The CDR3 is 12 residues long. Germline V gene sequence: CDR1 ENHRY, CDR2 SYGVKD. DNA of the CDR3: TGTGCCAACTGGGGGGGCGGTACTGAAGCTTTCTTT. It specifies CANWGGGTEAFF.

V is TRBV6-5 and J is TRBJ1-2; 9 bases fit TRBD1. The CDR3 is 16 residues long. Per the germline V gene, CDR1 is MNHEY and CDR2 is SVGAGI. V trimming: 0 bases; J trimming: 8 bases; junction bases outside the gene matches: 10. The CDR3 DNA reads as TGTGCCAGCAGTTACTCCGGGACAGGGCGTTTTACAGGCTACACCTTC. It codes for CASSYSGTGRFTGYTF.

V usage is TRBV18 and J usage is TRBJ1-1, with 8 nucleotides matching TRBD1. The germline V gene has CDR1 KGHSH and CDR2 LQKENI. The J segment lost 8 bases and the V segment lost 3 bases, leaving 2 bases of the junction unmatched. CDR3 size: 12 residues. The chain's CDR3 is CASSPNRGEAFF. Here the CDR3 DNA reads TGTGCCAGCTCACCCAACAGGGGGGAAGCTTTCTTT.

This chain links TRBV5-1 with TRBJ2-3; maybe TRBD2 (6 bases). Germline CDR1 reads SGHRS; CDR2 reads YFSETQ. CDR3 length: 16 residues. V was cut by 5 bases and J by 0 bases, with 16 bases left in between. In nucleotides, the CDR3 is TGCGCCAGCAGGACTGGGGGGTTCGGTAGCACAGATACGCAGTATTTT. Translated, it gives CASRTGGFGSTDTQYF.

This chain joins TRBV19 and TRBJ2-5, with a tentative D call TRBD1 (6 bases). The CDR3 is 16 residues long. The ends were cut back, 9 bases at V and 4 bases at J, with 24 bases in the middle. Germline CDR1 and CDR2: LNHDA and SQIVND (reference sequence). The CDR3 protein is CARNSRPLTGGETQYF. The CDR3 bases are TGTGCCAGAAACAGCCGTCCCTTGACAGGTGGAGAGACCCAGTACTTC.

This clone has a count of ten or more. The chain is built from TRBV4-1 and TRBJ1-2; a possible D gene is TRBD1 (5 bases). Germline CDR1 and CDR2: MGHRA and YSYEKL. The V gene lost 0 bases and the J gene lost 6 bases, with 14 bases spanning the gap. The CDR3 runs 15 residues. The CDR3 spells CASSQDTTAGDGYTF. The CDR3 region has the DNA TGCGCCAGCAGCCAAGATACGACAGCTGGGGATGGCTACACCTTC.